This section outlines one TCR beta chain sequence together with its context. This clone was seen only once. The antigen it recognizes is unknown. No clone much larger than this one lies a single base away; base qualities are absent. Patients with a history of autoimmune disease or receiving systemic immunosuppression were excluded from the trial. Peripheral blood for TCR sequencing was collected from all dose cohorts at baseline, on cycle 4 day 1, and on cycle 7 day 1. Samples were obtained from an open-label, multicenter, first-in-human phase I dose-escalation trial of ivuxolimab. Adults with locally advanced or metastatic melanoma, renal cell, hepatocellular, or head and neck squamous cell carcinoma were enrolled in the trial. Before TCR sequencing, CD4+ and CD8+ T cells were separately sorted from peripheral blood. Here V drops 5 bases and J drops 8 bases, and the junction holds 5 bases not matched to any gene. CDR1 and CDR2, per the germline V gene, are MDHEN and SYDVKM. The CDR3 has 14 amino acids, counting the end cysteine and phenylalanine. Only the CDR3 DNA stays, 42 bases, in frame from base 1.

This sample was included in a study of OX40 agonist ivuxolimab in advanced cancers. A note on the overall study: Ivuxolimab, which targeted the costimulatory receptor OX40 (CD134), was an agonistic, fully human IgG2 monoclonal antibody. Intravenous ivuxolimab was administered to patients every 2 weeks at six dose levels: 0.01, 0.1, 0.3, 1.5, 3 and 10 mg/kg. The purpose of peripheral TCRbeta sequencing was to test whether ivuxolimab changed TCR sequence diversity and led to clonal T-cell expansion. The dose-escalation cohort was 82.7% male with a mean age of 60 years, ranging from roughly 20 to 80. The paper describes the monotherapy dose-escalation part (N of about 54 patients) of the phase I trial of ivuxolimab. Of the approximately 50 dose-escalation patients, hepatocellular carcinoma was present in about 20, melanoma in approximately 15, renal cell carcinoma in 9 and head and neck cancer in 9. Partial responses occurred in three dose-escalation patients, of whom one had hepatocellular carcinoma and two had cutaneous melanoma. Prior anti-PD-1, anti-PD-L1 or anti-CTLA-4 therapy was permitted, and checkpoint inhibitors had been received by less than 45% of dose-escalation patients. The study at large found these results: At doses of 0.1 to 3.0 mg/kg, clonal expansion of both CD4+ and CD8+ T cells in blood was seen between baseline and week 6. The antigen specificity of the clonally expanded peripheral T cells was not determined. In the 0.1-3.0 mg/kg groups, partial responders had among the lowest normalized peripheral clonal expansion, particularly in CD8+ T cells. After ivuxolimab, CD8+ T cells had more expanded clones than CD4+ T cells on average. Low levels of normalized T-cell clonal expansion were also shown by some nonresponding patients.

To sequence the TCRbeta CDR3 region, genomic DNA was isolated from the sorted cells. TCRbeta CDR3 regions were sequenced using the immunoSEQ Assay. TCRdb took this table from immuneACCESS and kept in-frame rearrangements with V and J called. Such tables lack part of the clones; where checked against another copy, unresolved V genes explain under half of the gap, and the rest is unexplained. This sample is represented by about 66,000 clones; roughly nine tenths of them were singletons. The ten most abundant clones make up about 13% of the sample. Sequenced material: CD4+ or CD8+ T cells sorted from blood, taken in a trial of the OX40 agonist ivuxolimab. The rearranged segments are TRBV28 and TRBJ2-1, with 11 bases matching TRBD2. The clonotype comes from an adult with an advanced solid tumor such as melanoma, head and neck, liver or kidney cancer. The DNA sequence is TGTGCCAGCAGTCGAATAGCGGGGGGGGATGAGCAGTTCTTC. Its coded protein is CASSRIAGGDEQFF.